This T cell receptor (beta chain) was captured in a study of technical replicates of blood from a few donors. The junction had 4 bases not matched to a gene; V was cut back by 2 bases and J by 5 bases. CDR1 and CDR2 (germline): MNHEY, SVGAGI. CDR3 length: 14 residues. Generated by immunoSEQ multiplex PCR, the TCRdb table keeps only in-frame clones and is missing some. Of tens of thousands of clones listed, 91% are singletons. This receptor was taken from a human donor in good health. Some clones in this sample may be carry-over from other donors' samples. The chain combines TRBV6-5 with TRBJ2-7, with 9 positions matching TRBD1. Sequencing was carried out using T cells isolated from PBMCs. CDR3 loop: CASSYETGGDEQYF. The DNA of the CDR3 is TGTGCCAGCAGTTACGAAACAGGGGGCGACGAGCAGTACTTC.